This T cell receptor beta chain was sequenced in a study of graft-versus-host responses after intestinal transplantation. Of note for this clone: Its antigen is undetermined. Compared with germline, one end of the junction differs, possibly owing to a read error.

TCRdb's copy holds only in-frame clones and misses some; the assay was immunoSEQ multiplex PCR. The sample has tens of thousands of clones, more than 90% seen once. Germline CDR1 is SQVTM and CDR2 is ANQGSEA. This CDR3 comprises 12 residues. The receptor was isolated from a human donor who received an intestinal transplant. The source material was unstimulated CD4+ T cells sorted from spleen or lymph node cells, sampled before intestinal transplant. The chain joins TRBV29-1 to TRBJ1-2; D is perhaps TRBD1 (6 bases). The CDR3 bases are TGTCCCCCCCGGACAGCATCCTATGGCTACACCTTC. Its translation: CPPRTASYGYTF.